Described below is a single T cell receptor beta chain sequence and its context. Its antigen is unknown. It was with 60 Vbeta and 13 Jbeta primers that the PCR ran. This table comes from immunoSEQ multiplex PCR, and its TCRdb copy is limited to in-frame clones, with some not included. The profile shows 150,000 to 200,000 clones, 70% to 90% of them singletons. The data were taken from a study of cytomegalovirus exposure and HLA in healthy donors. Whole-study results and caveats: Among immune exposure information, only CMV serostatus was available. A later examination showed that TCR association rates differed by HLA locus, with DRB1 most and HLA-C fewest. The authors confirmed in vitro that a few CMV-associated chains were specific for CMV antigens.

V was shortened by 1 base and J by 0 bases, with 7 bases between the two germline ends. This CDR3 region has 15 residues. Germline assignment: CDR1 SGHTA and CDR2 FQGNSA. The chain has TRBV7-2 and TRBJ1-3; D gene unclear. Specimen: PBMCs. The TCR comes from a man between 18 and 29 years old in good health and CMV-seropositive. CDR3 protein: CASSLEHNSGNTIYF. In DNA, the CDR3 is TGTGCCAGCAGCTTAGAACACAACTCTGGAAACACCATATATTTT.